The rows below give T cell receptor beta chains drawn from one sample of a study of blood T cell repertoires in COVID-19. Data came from immunoSEQ multiplex PCR; TCRdb stores just in-frame clones and leaves some out. The sample comprises about 400,000 clones, roughly nine tenths of which are singletons, and 0.95% to 1.5% rests with the top ten. Input material: peripheral blood. The source is a man between 35 and 55 years old with acute or convalescent COVID-19. Each CDR3 is given with its conserved first and last residue. A D gene is named only where the DNA matches it firmly. Clone size is not always given. Where it is, it says once, few, many or a class for expanded clones.

j_gene,v_gene,abundance,d_gene,CDR3nt,CDR3aa
TRBJ1-5,TRBV19,NA,TRBD1,TGTGCCAGTAGTAAGGACAGGTTCTTAGGTCAGCCCCAGCATTTT,CASSKDRFLGQPQHF
TRBJ2-7,TRBV10-1,few,TRBD2,TGCGCCAGCGGGACTAGCGGGAGCTACGAGCAGTACTTC,CASGTSGSYEQYF
TRBJ1-4,TRBV5-5,NA,TRBD1,TGTGCCAGCAGCCGGGACAGCGCAACTAATGAAAAACTGTTTTTT,CASSRDSATNEKLFF
TRBJ1-6,TRBV2,few,TRBD1,TGTGCCCGCGAAGACAGGGGGCCCGGTTCACCCCTCCACTTT,CAREDRGPGSPLHF
TRBJ2-7,TRBV4-1,NA,TRBD1,TGCGCCAGCAGCCAATGGACAGGGAAGACCTACGAGCAGTACTTC,CASSQWTGKTYEQYF
TRBJ2-7,TRBV5-4,once,TRBD1,TGTGCCAGCAGCCCCCAGAATAGACAGGGGGCTTACGAGCAGTACTTC,CASSPQNRQGAYEQYF
TRBJ1-1,TRBV2,NA,TRBD1,TGTGCCAGCAGACCGGACAGGCTTAACACTGAAGCTTTCTTT,CASRPDRLNTEAFF
TRBJ2-7,TRBV6-5,NA,TRBD2,TGTGCCAGCAGATACCGGGACTATGCGCCCGAGCAGTACTTC,CASRYRDYAPEQYF
TRBJ2-7,TRBV5-1,NA,NA,TGCGCCAGCAGCTTGGACAGGGCAGGGGCCTACGAGCAGTACTTC,CASSLDRAGAYEQYF
TRBJ1-2,TRBV9,NA,NA,TGTGCCAGCAGCGTAGAGGGGCAGATAAGTGGCTACACCTTC,CASSVEGQISGYTF
TRBJ2-7,TRBV7-9,NA,NA,TGTGCCAGCGCCTCTAAGCCCACCGCGCAGTACTTC,CASASKPTAQYF
TRBJ1-1,TRBV2,NA,NA,TGTGCCAGCAGCCCGTGGGGAGGGCCGGACACTGAAGCTTTCTTT,CASSPWGGPDTEAFF
TRBJ1-1,TRBV7-2,NA,NA,TGTGCCAGCAGTCAAAGCTTGCGTTCTGGAGCTTTCTTT,CASSQSLRSGAFF
TRBJ2-5,TRBV28,NA,NA,TGTGCCAGCCTCTATCAAGAGACCCAGTACTTC,CASLYQETQYF
TRBJ2-5,TRBV5-1,NA,NA,TGCGCCAGCAGCTTAGTACCAGGGTACGAGACCCAGTACTTC,CASSLVPGYETQYF
TRBJ2-3,TRBV6-5,NA,TRBD1,TGTGCCAGCAGCCGGGACAGGGGGGAAACAGATACGCAGTATTTT,CASSRDRGETDTQYF
TRBJ1-1,TRBV18,NA,NA,TGTGCCAGCTCACCAGAGAGCACTGAAGCTTTCTTT,CASSPESTEAFF
TRBJ1-5,TRBV6-2/TRBV6-3,NA,TRBD1,TGTGCCAGCAGTTACTCCGGACAGGGGGAGATGGGTCAGCCCCAGCATTTT,CASSYSGQGEMGQPQHF
TRBJ2-3,TRBV14,NA,TRBD2,TGTGCCAGCAGCCGTTGGACTAGCGGGAGAGGAGAAGATACGCAGTATTTT,CASSRWTSGRGEDTQYF
TRBJ1-1,TRBV27,NA,NA,TGTGCCAGCAGTTTCAGGGTAACTGAAGCTTTCTTT,CASSFRVTEAFF
TRBJ1-2,TRBV6-5,NA,NA,TGTGCCAGCACAACAGGGTCGTATGGCTACACCTTC,CASTTGSYGYTF
TRBJ2-1,TRBV9,NA,TRBD2,TGTGCCAGCAGCCCCCAGGGCGGGAGCTCCTACAATGAGCAGTTCTTC,CASSPQGGSSYNEQFF
TRBJ2-7,TRBV6-5,NA,NA,TGTGCCAGCAGCGCTCACGGGTACGAGCAGTACTTC,CASSAHGYEQYF
TRBJ2-7,TRBV11-1,NA,NA,TGTGCCAGCAATCGGGACACCTCCTACGAGCAGTACTTC,CASNRDTSYEQYF
TRBJ1-1,TRBV5-1,NA,NA,TGCGCCAGCAGCTTGGGGTCTGACTGGACTGAAGCTTTCTTT,CASSLGSDWTEAFF
TRBJ1-4,TRBV2,NA,NA,TGTGCCAGCAGTGTGGGGCACCGTAATGAAAAACTGTTTTTT,CASSVGHRNEKLFF
TRBJ2-3,TRBV27,NA,NA,TGTGCCAGCAGTTTACGCAGTGGGGGGAGCACAGATACGCAGTATTTT,CASSLRSGGSTDTQYF
TRBJ1-6,TRBV5-3,NA,NA,TGTGCCAGAAGCTTGGGTCAGGTTGATTCACCCCTCCACTTT,CARSLGQVDSPLHF
TRBJ2-3,TRBV18,NA,TRBD2,TGTGCCAGCTCGTCATCTAGCGGGCGCACAGATACGCAGTATTTT,CASSSSSGRTDTQYF
TRBJ1-2,TRBV5-5,NA,TRBD1,TGTGCCAGCACGACAGGGTGGAACTATGGCTACACCTTC,CASTTGWNYGYTF
TRBJ1-1,TRBV7-9,NA,NA,TGTGCCAGCAGCTTAGCGCTAAAGAACACTGAAGCTTTCTTT,CASSLALKNTEAFF
TRBJ2-1,TRBV11-3,NA,NA,TGTGCCAGCAGCTTAGGCCCTAGCAATGAGCAGTTCTTC,CASSLGPSNEQFF
TRBJ2-6,TRBV12-5,NA,NA,TGTGCTAGTGGGGCTCCGGAGCGGGCCAACGTCCTGACTTTC,CASGAPERANVLTF
TRBJ2-7,TRBV9,NA,TRBD1,TGTGCCAGCAGTGAGACAGGGGGGAATTACGAGCAGTACTTC,CASSETGGNYEQYF
TRBJ2-7,TRBV4-2,NA,TRBD2,TGTGCCAGCAGCTCCGGACTAGCGGAAGTCTACGAGCAGTACTTC,CASSSGLAEVYEQYF
TRBJ2-3,TRBV7-6,once,TRBD2,TGTGCCAGCAGCTCTTTAGCGGGGGGGGGATTAGATACGCAGTATTTT,CASSSLAGGGLDTQYF
TRBJ2-1,TRBV16,NA,NA,TGTGCCAGCAGCCAATATCAGGACAATGAGCAGTTCTTC,CASSQYQDNEQFF
TRBJ2-5,TRBV11-3,few,TRBD1,TGTGCCAGCAGCTTGGGACAGCCCCAAGAGACCCAGTACTTC,CASSLGQPQETQYF
TRBJ1-3,TRBV5-1,NA,NA,TGCGCCAGCAGCTTCAGCGGGAGCTCTGGAAACACCATATATTTT,CASSFSGSSGNTIYF
TRBJ2-1,TRBV7-3,NA,TRBD2,TGTGCCAGCAGCCCCTCTTTAGCGGGAGGGCTATACAATGAGCAGTTCTTC,CASSPSLAGGLYNEQFF
TRBJ1-3,TRBV7-6,NA,NA,TGTGCCAGCAGCTTAGCGCGGGGTGGCTCTGGAAACACCATATATTTT,CASSLARGGSGNTIYF
TRBJ2-5,TRBV5-1,NA,TRBD2,TGCGCCAGCAGCCCCGGGGTAGCGGGGGGCTCCTCAGGAGAGACCCAGTACTTC,CASSPGVAGGSSGETQYF
TRBJ1-1,TRBV9,NA,NA,TGTGCCAGCAGCGTAGTAGGGGTCACTGAAGCTTTCTTT,CASSVVGVTEAFF
TRBJ2-2,TRBV6-4,NA,TRBD2,TGTGCCAGCAGTGCCTATAGCGGGGGGGCTTCGACCGGGGAGCTGTTTTTT,CASSAYSGGASTGELFF